The subject of this entry is one T cell receptor (beta chain). Its antigen is unknown. Measured with immunoSEQ multiplex PCR; TCRdb has only the in-frame clones, and not every one. The sample lists some 100,000 clones, 91% occurring once. The data were taken from a study of OX40 agonist ivuxolimab in advanced cancers. Study observations and caveats: CD4+ T cells averaged fewer expanded clones than CD8+ T cells. Some nonresponders also had low normalized T-cell clonal expansion.

Per the germline V gene, CDR1 is SGHRS and CDR2 is YFSETQ. V dropped 0 bases and J dropped 3 bases, with 12 bases sitting between them. This CDR3 spans 16 amino acids. The sample was CD4+ or CD8+ T cells sorted from blood, taken in a trial of the OX40 agonist ivuxolimab. The receptor's source is an adult with an advanced solid tumor such as melanoma, head and neck, liver or kidney cancer. This chain links TRBV5-1 with TRBJ1-4, with D uncertain. For the CDR3, the DNA is TGCGCCAGCAGCTTGGTGCCAGTATCGGCTAATGAAAAACTGTTTTTT. It codes for CASSLVPVSANEKLFF.